This T cell receptor beta chain was recovered during a study of blood T cell repertoires in COVID-19. Only in-frame clones appear in the TCRdb table, and some are missing; sequencing was by immunoSEQ multiplex PCR. The sample records approximately 110,000 clones, approximately 91% being singletons. In germline, CDR1 is MGHRA, CDR2 YSYEKL. The length of the CDR3 is 12 residues. V was clipped by 4 bases and J by 4 bases, with 5 bases between them. Sequencing used peripheral blood. The TCR was taken from a woman aged 70 to 79 who had recovered from COVID-19. The gene calls are TRBV4-1 and TRBJ1-5; D not resolved. CDR3: CASSPPNQPQHF. The DNA of the CDR3 is TGCGCCAGCAGCCCCCCGAATCAGCCCCAGCATTTT.